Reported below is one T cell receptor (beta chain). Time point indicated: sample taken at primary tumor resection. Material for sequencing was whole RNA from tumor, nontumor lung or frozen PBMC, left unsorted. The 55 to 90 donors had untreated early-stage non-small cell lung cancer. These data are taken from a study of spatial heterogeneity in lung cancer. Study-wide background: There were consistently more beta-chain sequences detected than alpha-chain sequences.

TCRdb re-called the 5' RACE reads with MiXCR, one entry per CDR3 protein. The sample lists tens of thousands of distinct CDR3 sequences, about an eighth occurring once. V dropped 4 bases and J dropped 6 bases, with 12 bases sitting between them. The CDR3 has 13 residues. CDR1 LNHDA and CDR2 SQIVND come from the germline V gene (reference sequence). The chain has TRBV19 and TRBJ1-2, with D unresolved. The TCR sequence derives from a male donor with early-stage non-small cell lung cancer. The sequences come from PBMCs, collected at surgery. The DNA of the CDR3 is TGTGCCAGTAGTACCCGACGGACTGATGGCTACACCTTC. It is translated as CASSTRRTDGYTF.